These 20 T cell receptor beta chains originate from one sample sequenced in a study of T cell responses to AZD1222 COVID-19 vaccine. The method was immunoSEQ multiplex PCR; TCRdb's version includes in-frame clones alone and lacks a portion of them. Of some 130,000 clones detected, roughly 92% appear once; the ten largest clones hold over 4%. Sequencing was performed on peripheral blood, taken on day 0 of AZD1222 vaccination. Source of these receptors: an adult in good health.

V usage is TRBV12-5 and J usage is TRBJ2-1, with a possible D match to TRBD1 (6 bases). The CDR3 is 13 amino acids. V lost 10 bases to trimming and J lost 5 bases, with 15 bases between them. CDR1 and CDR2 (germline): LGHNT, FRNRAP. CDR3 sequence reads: CATERDTHNEQFF. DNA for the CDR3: TGTGCTACTGAACGGGACACACACAATGAGCAGTTCTTC.

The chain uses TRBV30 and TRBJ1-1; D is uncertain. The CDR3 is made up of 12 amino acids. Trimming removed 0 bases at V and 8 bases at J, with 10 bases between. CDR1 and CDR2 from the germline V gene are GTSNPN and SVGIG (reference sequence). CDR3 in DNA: TGTGCCTGGAGTGTACGCCGAGGGGAAGCTTTCTTT. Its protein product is CAWSVRRGEAFF. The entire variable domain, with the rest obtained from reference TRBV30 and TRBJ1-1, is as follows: SQTIHQWPATLVQPVGSPLSLECTVEGTSNPNLYWYRQAAGRGLQLLFYSVGIGQISSEVPQNLSASRPQDRQFILSSKKLLLSDSGFYLCAWSVRRGEAFFGQGTRLTVV.

CDR3 coding DNA: TGTGCCAGCAGCCTATTGACAGGGTTTGGAAACACCATATATTTT. Translation gives CASSLLTGFGNTIYF. This chain connects TRBV5-5 to TRBJ1-3; TRBD1 matches at 7 bases. Germline CDR1 SGHKS, CDR2 YYEKEE (reference sequence). The length of the CDR3 is 15 residues. The V gene end was trimmed by 4 bases and the J gene end by 3 bases; junction bases not matched to a gene: 7.

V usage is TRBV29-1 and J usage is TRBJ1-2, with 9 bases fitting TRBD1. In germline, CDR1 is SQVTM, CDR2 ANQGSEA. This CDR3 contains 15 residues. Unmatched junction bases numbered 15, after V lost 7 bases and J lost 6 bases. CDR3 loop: CSEGLPGQGMNGYTF. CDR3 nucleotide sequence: TGCAGCGAGGGGCTTCCGGGACAGGGAATGAATGGCTACACCTTC. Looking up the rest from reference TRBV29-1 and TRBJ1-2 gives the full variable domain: SAVISQKPSRDICQRGTSLTIQCQVDSQVTMMFWYRQQPGQSLTLIATANQGSEATYESGFVIDKFPISRPNLTFSTLTVSNMSPEDSSIYLCSEGLPGQGMNGYTFGSGTRLTVV.

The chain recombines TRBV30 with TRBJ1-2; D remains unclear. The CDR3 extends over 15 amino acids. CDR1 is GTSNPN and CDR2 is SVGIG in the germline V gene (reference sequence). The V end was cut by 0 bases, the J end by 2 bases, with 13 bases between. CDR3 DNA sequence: TGTGCCTGGAGTGTACTCCCGGGTTGGAACTATGGCTACACCTTC. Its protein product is CAWSVLPGWNYGYTF.

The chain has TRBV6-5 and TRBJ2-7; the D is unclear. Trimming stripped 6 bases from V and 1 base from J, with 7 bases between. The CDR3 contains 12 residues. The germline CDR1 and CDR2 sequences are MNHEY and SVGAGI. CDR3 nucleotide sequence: TGTGCCAGCAGGCTCAAATCCTACGAGCAGTACTTC. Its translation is CASRLKSYEQYF.

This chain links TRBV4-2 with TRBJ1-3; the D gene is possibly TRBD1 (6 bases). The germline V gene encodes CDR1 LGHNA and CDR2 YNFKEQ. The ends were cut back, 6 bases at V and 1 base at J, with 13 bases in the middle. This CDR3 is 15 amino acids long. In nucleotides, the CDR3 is TGTGCCAGCAGACCCGAGACAGGTTCTGGAAACACCATATATTTT. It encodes CASRPETGSGNTIYF.

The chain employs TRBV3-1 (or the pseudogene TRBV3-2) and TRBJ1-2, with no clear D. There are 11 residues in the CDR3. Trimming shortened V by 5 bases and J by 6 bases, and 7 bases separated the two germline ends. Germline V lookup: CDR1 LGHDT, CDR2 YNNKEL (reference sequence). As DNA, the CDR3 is TGTGCCAGCAGCGAATGGGATGGCTACACCTTC. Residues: CASSEWDGYTF.

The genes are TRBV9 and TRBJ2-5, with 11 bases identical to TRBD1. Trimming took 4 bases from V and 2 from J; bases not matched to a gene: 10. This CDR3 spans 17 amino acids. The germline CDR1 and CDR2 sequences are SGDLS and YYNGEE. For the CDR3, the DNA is TGTGCCAGCAGCACCGGTGGGACAGGGGGTTTTCAAGAGACCCAGTACTTC. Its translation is CASSTGGTGGFQETQYF.

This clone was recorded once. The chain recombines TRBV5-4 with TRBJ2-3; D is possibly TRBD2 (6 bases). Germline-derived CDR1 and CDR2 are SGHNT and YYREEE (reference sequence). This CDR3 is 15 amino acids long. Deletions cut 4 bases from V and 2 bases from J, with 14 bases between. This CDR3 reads CASSGSGANTDTQYF. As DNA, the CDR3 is TGTGCCAGCAGCGGTAGCGGAGCCAACACAGATACGCAGTATTTT.

CDR3 DNA: TGTGCCATCAGTGAGTCCTGGAGACAGTCGCGGACACCCCTCCACTTT. Translating it yields CAISESWRQSRTPLHF. This chain links TRBV10-3 with TRBJ1-6; the D gene is possibly TRBD1 (5 bases). From germline, CDR1 is ENHRY and CDR2 SYGVKD. V lost 0 bases and J lost 11, with 17 bases in between. The CDR3 extends over 16 amino acids.

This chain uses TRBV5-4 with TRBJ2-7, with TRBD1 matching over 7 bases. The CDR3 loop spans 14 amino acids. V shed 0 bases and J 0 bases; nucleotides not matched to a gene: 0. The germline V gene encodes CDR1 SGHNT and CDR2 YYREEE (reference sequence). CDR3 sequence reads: CASSLGDSSYEQYF. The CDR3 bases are TGTGCCAGCAGCTTGGGGGACAGCTCCTACGAGCAGTACTTC.

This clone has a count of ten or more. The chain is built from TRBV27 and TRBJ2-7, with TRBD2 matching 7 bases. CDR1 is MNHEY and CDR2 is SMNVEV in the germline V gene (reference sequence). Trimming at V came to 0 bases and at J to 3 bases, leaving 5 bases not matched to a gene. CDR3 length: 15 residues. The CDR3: CASSLSPRELYEQYF. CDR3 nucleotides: TGTGCCAGCAGTTTATCACCGCGGGAGCTCTACGAGCAGTACTTC.

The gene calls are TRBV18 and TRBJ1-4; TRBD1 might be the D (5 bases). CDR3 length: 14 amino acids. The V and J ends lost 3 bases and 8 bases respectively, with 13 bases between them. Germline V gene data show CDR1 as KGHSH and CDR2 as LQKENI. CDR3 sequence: CASSPSQGREKLFF. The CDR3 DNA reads TGTGCCAGCTCACCTTCTCAGGGACGCGAAAAACTGTTTTTT.

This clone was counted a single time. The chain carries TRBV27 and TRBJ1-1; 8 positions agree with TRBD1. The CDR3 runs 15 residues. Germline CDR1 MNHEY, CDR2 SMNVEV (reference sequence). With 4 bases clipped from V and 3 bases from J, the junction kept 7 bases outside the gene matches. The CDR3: CASSSHQGAYTEAFF. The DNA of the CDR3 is TGTGCCAGCAGTTCTCACCAGGGGGCCTACACTGAAGCTTTCTTT.

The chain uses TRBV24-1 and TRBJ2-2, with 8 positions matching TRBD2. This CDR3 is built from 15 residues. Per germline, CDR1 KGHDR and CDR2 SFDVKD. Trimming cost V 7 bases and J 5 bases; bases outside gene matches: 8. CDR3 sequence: CATSLNERETGELFF. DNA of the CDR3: TGTGCCACCAGCCTAAACGAGCGGGAGACCGGGGAGCTGTTTTTT.

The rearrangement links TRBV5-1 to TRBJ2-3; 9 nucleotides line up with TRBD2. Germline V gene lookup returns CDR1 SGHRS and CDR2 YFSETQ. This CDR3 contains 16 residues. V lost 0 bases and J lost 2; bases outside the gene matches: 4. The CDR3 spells CASSLALAGPTDTQYF. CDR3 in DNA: TGCGCCAGCAGCTTGGCCCTAGCGGGACCCACAGATACGCAGTATTTT. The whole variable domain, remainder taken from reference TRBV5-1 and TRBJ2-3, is KAGVTQTPRYLIKTRGQQVTLSCSPISGHRSVSWYQQTPGQGLQFLFEYFSETQRNKGNFPGRFSGRQFSNSRSEMNVSTLELGDSALYLCASSLALAGPTDTQYFGPGTRLTVL.

CDR3 protein: CASSLARALEQFF. DNA of the CDR3: TGTGCCAGCAGCTTAGCCAGGGCCCTTGAGCAGTTCTTC. The chain links TRBV7-9 to TRBJ2-1; the D gene is possibly TRBD1 (5 bases). The CDR3 is 13 residues long. Trimming left V 0 bases short and J 9 bases short, with 9 bases between. The V gene's germline CDR1 is SEHNR and CDR2 FQNEAQ (reference sequence).

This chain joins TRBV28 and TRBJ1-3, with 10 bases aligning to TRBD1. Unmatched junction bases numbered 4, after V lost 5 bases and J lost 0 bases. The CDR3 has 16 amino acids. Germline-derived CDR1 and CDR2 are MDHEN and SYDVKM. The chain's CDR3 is CASSPGTGASGNTIYF. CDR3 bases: TGTGCCAGCAGTCCCGGGACAGGGGCCTCTGGAAACACCATATATTTT.

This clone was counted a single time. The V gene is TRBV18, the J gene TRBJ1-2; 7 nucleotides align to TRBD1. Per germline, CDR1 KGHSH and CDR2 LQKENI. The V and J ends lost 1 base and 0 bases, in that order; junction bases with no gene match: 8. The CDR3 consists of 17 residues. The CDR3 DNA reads TGTGCCAGCTCACCACTTCCGGGACAGCCGACTAACTATGGCTACACCTTC. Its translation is CASSPLPGQPTNYGYTF.